This TCR beta chain stems from a study of shared clonotypes between healthy human individuals. Clones were sequenced by immunoSEQ multiplex PCR, and TCRdb holds only the in-frame ones, with some missing. The table has just over 2,000,000 clones, about 95% seen once. Naive-designated CD8 cells lacked CD45RO, were positively enriched for CCR7, and omitted terminally differentiated effector memory CD45RA+ cells. V shed 0 bases, J shed 8 bases, and the junction held 7 bases outside the gene matches. This CDR3 contains 16 residues. Germline V gene lookup returns CDR1 MNHNY and CDR2 SVGAGI (reference sequence). Broader study findings: Sampling covered nothing but blood. Tissue TCR repertoires likely differ from those found in blood. Roughly 4.6% of naive CD4 clonotypes were common to a few donors. Deeper or shallower sequencing was expected to change how clonotypes are shared among donors. Genetic and exposure-history diversity was limited by the small donor number.

In regard to this clone: Antigen unknown.

The chain employs TRBV6-6 and TRBJ1-4; TRBD1 matches 9 bases. Material for sequencing was naive CD8+ T cells sorted from blood. This receptor was taken from a man aged 18 to 30 in good health. This CDR3 is CASSYSWTGEGEKLFF. The CDR3 DNA reads TGTGCCAGCAGTTACTCGTGGACAGGGGAGGGAGAAAAACTGTTTTTT.